The 16 T cell receptor beta chains listed next were all sequenced from one sample in a study of shared clonotypes between healthy human individuals. TCRdb keeps only in-frame clones here, not all; method: immunoSEQ multiplex PCR. The table lists under 550,000 clones, 90% to 96% of them singletons. The specimen sequenced was naive CD4+ T cells sorted from blood. Subset noted: CD45RA+ positively selected. The receptors were gathered from a woman younger than 45 in good health.

The chain recombines TRBV5-1 with TRBJ2-2, with D perhaps TRBD2 (5 bases). CDR3 length: 16 amino acids. CDR1 and CDR2 (germline): SGHRS, YFSETQ. Between the trimmed V and J ends, which lost 2 bases and 2 bases, there was a span of 13 bases. The CDR3 sequence is CASSFHSRDNTGELFF. The CDR3 bases are TGCGCCAGCAGCTTTCACAGCCGGGATAACACCGGGGAGCTGTTTTTT.

CDR3 nucleotides: TGTGCCAGCTCACCAGAAACAACTAATGAAAAACTGTTTTTT. Translation gives CASSPETTNEKLFF. V usage is TRBV18 and J usage is TRBJ1-4; no reliable D call. The CDR3 has 14 amino acids. CDR1 KGHSH and CDR2 LQKENI come from the germline V gene. V lost 2 bases, J lost 0 bases, and 4 bases lay in between.

V gene TRBV25-1 combines with J gene TRBJ2-3; D call uncertain. Per the germline V gene, CDR1 is MGHDK and CDR2 is SYGVNS. Trimming stripped 5 bases from V and 7 bases from J, with 4 bases between. This CDR3 region has 10 residues. CDR3 sequence reads: CASSLHTQYF. The CDR3, as DNA: TGTGCCAGCAGTCTTCATACGCAGTATTTT.

The V and J genes are TRBV5-4 and TRBJ2-4, with 12 bases aligning to TRBD2. Germline V gives CDR1 SGHNT, CDR2 YYREEE (reference sequence). The V segment lost 4 bases and the J segment 1 base; nucleotides outside the gene matches: 12. This CDR3 region has 19 residues. The CDR3 DNA reads as TGTGCCAGCAGCCAACAACTAGCGGGGGGAGTCAAGGCCAAAAACATTCAGTACTTC. Its protein product is CASSQQLAGGVKAKNIQYF.

This clone was detected once. The chain has TRBV29-1 and TRBJ2-1, with D maybe TRBD2 (6 bases). The germline gives CDR1 SQVTM, CDR2 ANQGSEA. The V gene lost 7 bases and the J gene lost 6 bases, with 19 bases spanning the gap. The CDR3 extends over 14 amino acids. The CDR3 coding sequence is TGCAGCGGTAGGACTCGCCGCGGGACCAATGAGCAGTTCTTC. Amino acids: CSGRTRRGTNEQFF.

The chain recombines TRBV10-2 with TRBJ2-1, with TRBD2 as a possible D gene (5 bases). The CDR3 length is 12 residues. Germline V gene sequence: CDR1 WSHSY, CDR2 SAAADI. V was clipped by 4 bases and J by 4 bases, with 5 bases between them. The CDR3 protein is CASSGGYNEQFF. CDR3 nucleotide sequence: TGCGCCAGCAGTGGCGGGTACAATGAGCAGTTCTTC.

The chain combines TRBV28 with TRBJ2-7, with D unresolved. The CDR3 covers 14 residues. Trimming left V 5 bases short and J 3 bases short, with 14 bases between. Germline V gene lookup returns CDR1 MDHEN and CDR2 SYDVKM. CDR3 protein: CASSTTGTVYEQYF. CDR3 bases: TGTGCCAGCAGTACAACGGGTACCGTCTACGAGCAGTACTTC.

The chain links TRBV7-3 to TRBJ2-1; 8 nucleotides agree with TRBD1. J was trimmed by 10 bases and V by 2 bases; bases with no gene match: 7. Germline V gene sequence: CDR1 SGHTA, CDR2 FQGTGA. CDR3 length: 14 amino acids. The CDR3 DNA reads TGTGCCAGCAGCTTATACGACAGGGGAGTAGAGCAGTTCTTC. Amino acids: CASSLYDRGVEQFF.

Concerning this clone itself: The sample contains more than one DNA sequence encoding this CDR3. CDR3 in amino acids: CASSLSSGANVLTF. DNA for the CDR3: TGTGCCAGCAGTTTATCATCTGGGGCCAACGTCCTGACTTTC. V usage is TRBV27 and J usage is TRBJ2-6, with unresolved D. The length of the CDR3 is 14 residues. Trimming took off 0 bases at V and 1 base at J, with 1 base between the two ends. CDR1 and CDR2 from the germline V gene are MNHEY and SMNVEV (reference sequence).

This clone showed up just once. The chain combines TRBV18 with TRBJ1-5; D not certain. The V gene lost 5 bases and the J gene lost 3 bases, with 11 bases spanning the gap. The CDR3 covers 14 residues. Germline V gives CDR1 KGHSH, CDR2 LQKENI. The DNA of the CDR3 is TGTGCCAGCTCAACGGATCGGATCAATCAGCCCCAGCATTTT. Translated, it gives CASSTDRINQPQHF.

The count of this clone is one. The chain recombines TRBV10-3 with TRBJ2-5; D call uncertain. The V end was cut by 6 bases, the J end by 2 bases, with 16 bases between. The length of the CDR3 is 15 residues. Germline-derived CDR1 and CDR2 are ENHRY and SYGVKD. The CDR3 reads CAIRSSMGVQETQYF. DNA for the CDR3: TGTGCCATCAGGAGCTCGATGGGCGTACAAGAGACCCAGTACTTC.

The rearrangement joins TRBV30 to TRBJ2-7, with 13 bases that match TRBD2. The CDR3 spans 16 residues. J was trimmed by 5 bases and V by 2 bases; bases with no gene match: 9. Germline V gene sequence: CDR1 GTSNPN, CDR2 SVGIG (reference sequence). CDR3 sequence reads: CAWSPPGLAGLHEQYF. The CDR3 coding sequence is TGTGCCTGGAGTCCCCCGGGACTAGCGGGACTTCACGAGCAGTACTTC.

The rearrangement links TRBV19 to TRBJ1-2; TRBD1 matches 7 bases. The CDR3 has 14 residues. J lost 4 bases, V lost 11 bases, and 13 bases had no gene match. Germline values: CDR1 LNHDA, CDR2 SQIVND (reference sequence). The DNA for the CDR3 is TGTGCCGTAGCCCCGGAGGGGGCCGGCTATGGCTACACCTTC. Amino acid sequence: CAVAPEGAGYGYTF.

This CDR3 is CASSLLSSALGTDTQYF. CDR3 sequence (DNA): TGTGCCAGCAGCTTATTGTCTAGCGCGTTAGGCACAGATACGCAGTATTTT. V and J are TRBV7-3 and TRBJ2-3, with a weak D call TRBD2 (6 bases). The germline gives CDR1 SGHTA, CDR2 FQGTGA. The CDR3 consists of 17 residues. Trimming removed 2 bases from V and 1 base from J, with 16 bases in between.

The rearrangement uses TRBV29-1 and TRBJ1-2; D is perhaps TRBD1 (5 bases). Germline lookup yields CDR1 SQVTM and CDR2 ANQGSEA. Trimming cost V 3 bases and J 4 bases, with 9 bases left between them. The CDR3 sequence is 12 residues long. The CDR3 protein is CSVDRGSYGYTF. DNA of the CDR3: TGCAGCGTTGATCGGGGGTCCTATGGCTACACCTTC. Looking up the rest from reference TRBV29-1 and TRBJ1-2 gives the full variable domain: SAVISQKPSRDICQRGTSLTIQCQVDSQVTMMFWYRQQPGQSLTLIATANQGSEATYESGFVIDKFPISRPNLTFSTLTVSNMSPEDSSIYLCSVDRGSYGYTFGSGTRLTVV.

The J gene is TRBJ2-3, the V gene TRBV5-6, with D unresolved. The V end was cut by 2 bases, the J end by 6 bases, with 7 bases between. Germline loops: CDR1 SGHDT, CDR2 YYEEEE. The CDR3 covers 12 residues. Here the CDR3 DNA reads TGTGCCAGCAGCTTCTCGGCGGATACGCAGTATTTT. Encoded protein: CASSFSADTQYF.